The 20 T cell receptor beta chains below were found in one sample sequenced in a study of T cells in Graves' hyperthyroidism and ophthalmopathy. TCR beta CDR3 regions were amplified from RNA transcripts. The HTBI primer set drove a first-round RT-PCR of the TCR CDR3. TCRdb reanalysed the multiplex PCR reads using MiXCR and keeps one entry per CDR3 protein. The table records 550,000 to 700,000 distinct CDR3 sequences, roughly 14% of them present only once. The sequenced sample was blood. Receptors originate from a woman aged 40 to 49 with Graves' ophthalmopathy.

This clonotype occurred many times. V is TRBV19 and J is TRBJ1-1; 10 bases agree with TRBD1. Trimming took 5 bases from V and 7 from J; bases not matched to a gene: 4. The CDR3 sequence is 13 residues long. Germline V gene data show CDR1 as LNHDA and CDR2 as SQIVND (reference sequence). The CDR3 reads CASSFGTGVEAFF. CDR3 in DNA: TGTGCCAGTAGTTTCGGGACAGGGGTTGAAGCTTTCTTT.

This clonotype was seen only a few times. A much larger clone differs by one base, so this may be a read error. The chain employs TRBV7-3 and TRBJ1-1; unclear D gene. From germline, CDR1 is SGHTA and CDR2 FQGTGA. Trimming stripped 2 bases from V and 3 bases from J, with 7 bases between. The CDR3 has 13 residues. CDR3 amino acids: CASSLVPYTEAFF. The CDR3 DNA reads TGTGCCAGCAGCTTAGTTCCGTACACTGAAGCTTTCTTT. The full variable domain, with the rest looked up from reference TRBV7-3 and TRBJ1-1, is GAGVSQTPSNKVTEKGKYVELRCDPISGHTALYWYRQSLGQGPEFLIYFQGTGAADDSGLPNDRFFAVRPEGSVSTLKIQRTERGDSAVYLCASSLVPYTEAFFGQGTRLTVV.

J is TRBJ2-7 and V is TRBV6-1; the match to TRBD1 covers 7 bases. This CDR3 is built from 14 residues. The J segment lost 7 bases and the V segment lost 2 bases, leaving 8 bases of the junction unmatched. Germline CDR1 reads MNHNS; CDR2 reads SASEGT. The CDR3 DNA reads as TGTGCCAGCAGTGAAACAGGGGCCCCCGGGGAGCAGTACTTC. As protein: CASSETGAPGEQYF.

Many counts were recorded for this clonotype. V usage is TRBV27 and J usage is TRBJ1-1; the D is unclear. V gave up 7 bases and J gave up 3 bases, with 9 bases separating them. CDR1 and CDR2 from the germline V gene are MNHEY and SMNVEV (reference sequence). CDR3 length equals 12 residues. The CDR3 loop is CASMSLDTEAFF. The CDR3 bases are TGTGCCAGCATGTCCCTGGACACTGAAGCTTTCTTT.

The sample holds many counts of this clonotype. The genes are TRBV7-9 and TRBJ2-7; the match to TRBD1 covers 8 bases. This CDR3 comprises 12 residues. Germline trimming cut 2 bases from V and 11 bases from J; bases unmatched to any gene: 5. The germline gives CDR1 SEHNR, CDR2 FQNEAQ (reference sequence). The CDR3 reads CASSLPGGAKYF. For the CDR3, the DNA is TGTGCCAGCAGCTTACCAGGGGGCGCGAAGTACTTC.

The chain employs TRBV6-2 or TRBV6-3 and TRBJ1-1; TRBD1 might be the D (5 bases). The CDR3 has 16 amino acids. CDR1 and CDR2 from the germline V gene are MNHEY and SVGEGT. Trimming cost V 1 base and J 2 bases, with 14 bases left between them. The CDR3 reads CASSYFGGRGNTEAFF. The CDR3 nucleotides are TGTGCCAGCAGTTACTTCGGAGGGAGGGGCAACACTGAAGCTTTCTTT.

The gene calls are TRBV30 and TRBJ2-2; 10 positions agree with TRBD2. Trimming cost V 1 base and J 0 bases; bases outside gene matches: 11. The germline CDR1 and CDR2 sequences are GTSNPN and SVGIG (reference sequence). The CDR3 covers 19 residues. CDR3 region: CAWSAGASGSRANTGELFF. In DNA, the CDR3 is TGTGCCTGGAGTGCTGGGGCTAGCGGGAGTAGAGCGAACACCGGGGAGCTGTTTTTT.

This clonotype was seen only a few times. The rearrangement joins TRBV7-9 to TRBJ2-7, with D possibly TRBD1 on 5 matching bases. Per the germline V gene, CDR1 is SEHNR and CDR2 is FQNEAQ (reference sequence). This CDR3 contains 15 residues. V lost 8 bases and J 7 bases, leaving 24 bases between the germline ends. The CDR3 nucleotides read TGTGCCAGCTCACCACCTTTAGGACATTGGAAAGAGCAGTACTTC. Protein sequence: CASSPPLGHWKEQYF.

About this clonotype: This may stem from a read error, because a much larger clone lies one nucleotide away. The chain carries TRBV28 and TRBJ1-1; D perhaps matches TRBD1 (6 bases). The CDR3 extends over 11 amino acids. Between the trimmed V and J ends, which lost 8 bases and 4 bases, there was a span of 8 bases. In germline, CDR1 is MDHEN, CDR2 SYDVKM. This CDR3 is CASQGSTEAFF. The CDR3 DNA reads as TGTGCCAGCCAGGGGAGCACTGAAGCTTTCTTT.

In its sample, this clonotype was seen a few times. Sequence at one end of the junction differs from germline and may be a read error. The chain has TRBV6-1 and TRBJ2-5; TRBD1 aligns across 8 bases. The V gene's germline CDR1 is MNHNS and CDR2 SASEGT. This CDR3 spans 15 amino acids. CDR3 DNA: TGTGCCAGCAGGGAAGGACAGGGCGGAGGGGAGACCCAGTACTTC. It is translated as CASREGQGGGETQYF.

In this sample, this clonotype turned up many times. The chain combines TRBV6-5 with TRBJ2-1; D is perhaps TRBD1 or TRBD2 (5 bases each). The CDR3 contains 13 residues. The germline V gene encodes CDR1 MNHEY and CDR2 SVGAGI. V lost 8 bases, J lost 8 bases, and 16 bases lay in between. The CDR3 loop reads CASLGWGTYEQFF. CDR3 DNA sequence: TGTGCCAGCCTAGGGTGGGGGACCTATGAGCAGTTCTTC.

J is TRBJ1-1 and V is TRBV18, with 7 bases aligning to TRBD1. Germline trimming cut 5 bases from V and 3 bases from J; bases unmatched to any gene: 6. CDR1 is KGHSH and CDR2 is LQKENI in the germline V gene. This CDR3 has 14 amino acids. DNA of the CDR3: TGTGCCAGCTCATCGGCACAGGGGTACACTGAAGCTTTCTTT. It is translated as CASSSAQGYTEAFF. The full variable domain, completed using reference TRBV18 and TRBJ1-1, is NAGVMQNPRHLVRRRGQEARLRCSPMKGHSHVYWYRQLPEEGLKFMVYLQKENIIDESGMPKERFSAEFPKEGPSILRIQQVVRGDSAAYFCASSSAQGYTEAFFGQGTRLTVV.

The V and J genes are TRBV6-2 or TRBV6-3 and TRBJ2-5; possible D gene TRBD2, 6 bases. The CDR3 has 16 amino acids. Trimming took off 6 bases at V and 1 base at J, with 18 bases between the two ends. From germline, CDR1 is MNHEY and CDR2 SVGEGT. The CDR3 DNA is TGTGCCAGCAGCGTAGGACTATCATGGGGCCAAGAGACCCAGTACTTC. Encoded protein: CASSVGLSWGQETQYF.

This clonotype was counted at least ten times. The chain uses TRBV6-1 and TRBJ1-2; 9 positions agree with TRBD1. The CDR3 is 15 residues long. V was pared by 5 bases and J by 3 bases, with 7 bases of the junction left unmatched. Germline-derived CDR1 and CDR2 are MNHNS and SASEGT. This CDR3 reads CASSPGTGNDYGYTF. The CDR3 region has the DNA TGTGCCAGCAGTCCTGGGACAGGGAACGACTATGGCTACACCTTC.

There are many counts of this clonotype. CDR3 sequence (DNA): TGCGCCAGCAGCTTCGAGGTCAACACTGAAGCTTTCTTT. It codes for CASSFEVNTEAFF. This chain links TRBV5-1 with TRBJ1-1, with D unclear. The CDR3 is 13 amino acids. Germline V CDR1 and CDR2: SGHRS, YFSETQ. Trimming stripped 2 bases from V and 2 bases from J, with 7 bases between.

This clonotype has at least ten counts. The chain joins TRBV29-1 to TRBJ1-1, with D hard to call. Trimming left V 1 base short and J 3 bases short, with 24 bases between. Germline CDR1 and CDR2: SQVTM and ANQGSEA. The CDR3 loop spans 18 amino acids. CDR3 DNA: TGCAGCGTTGAAGGCTTTGACGACTTGACCGTGAAGGACACTGAAGCTTTCTTT. Its translation: CSVEGFDDLTVKDTEAFF.

This clonotype was observed a few times. This chain links TRBV10-3 with TRBJ2-3; 12 bases map to TRBD2. Germline V gives CDR1 ENHRY, CDR2 SYGVKD. Trimming at V came to 6 bases and at J to 3 bases, leaving 7 bases not matched to a gene. This CDR3 contains 16 residues. This CDR3 reads CAIRSLAGGGTDTQYF. DNA of the CDR3: TGTGCCATCAGATCACTAGCGGGAGGAGGGACAGATACGCAGTATTTT.

The chain joins TRBV12-3 or TRBV12-4 to TRBJ1-1, with 7 bases that match TRBD1. The length of the CDR3 is 18 residues. J was trimmed by 1 base and V by 7 bases; bases with no gene match: 18. CDR3 loop: CASTIGQAPGSRNTEAFF. CDR3 coding DNA: TGTGCCAGCACCATCGGACAGGCCCCTGGGTCCCGGAACACTGAAGCTTTCTTT.

This clonotype was detected ten times or more. This chain links TRBV19 with TRBJ2-7; 9 bases fit TRBD2. CDR1 and CDR2 (germline): LNHDA, SQIVND (reference sequence). After removal of 6 bases from V and 3 bases from J, the junction contained 6 bases not matched to a gene. The CDR3 is 14 residues long. The CDR3 DNA follows: TGTGCCAGTAGGCGACTAGCGGTTGACTACGAGCAGTACTTC. It yields the protein CASRRLAVDYEQYF. Full variable domain (rest looked up from reference TRBV19 and TRBJ2-7): DGGITQSPKYLFRKEGQNVTLSCEQNLNHDAMYWYRQDPGQGLRLIYYSQIVNDFQKGDIAEGYSVSREKKESFPLTVTSAQKNPTAFYLCASRRLAVDYEQYFGPGTRLTVT.

The chain employs TRBV27 and TRBJ2-6; no definite D call. This CDR3 is 16 amino acids long. Germline loops: CDR1 MNHEY, CDR2 SMNVEV (reference sequence). The V gene lost 2 bases and the J gene lost 0 bases, with 8 bases spanning the gap. The CDR3 DNA follows: TGTGCCAGCAGTTTAGGCGGTATCTCTGGGGCCAACGTCCTGACTTTC. As protein: CASSLGGISGANVLTF. Complete variable domain (other parts from reference TRBV27 and TRBJ2-6): EAQVTQNPRYLITVTGKKLTVTCSQNMNHEYMSWYRQDPGLGLRQIYYSMNVEVTDKGDVPEGYKVSRKEKRNFPLILESPSPNQTSLYFCASSLGGISGANVLTFGAGSRLTVL.